These 13 T cell receptor beta chains share one sample of origin, sequenced in a study of blood T cell repertoires in COVID-19. The assay was immunoSEQ multiplex PCR, and TCRdb's table has in-frame clones only and misses some. The table records approximately 300,000 clones, around 81% of them present only once. The sample was peripheral blood. Source of these receptors: a person aged 70 to 85 with COVID-19, enrolled during active disease.

This clone was recorded only once. The CDR3 is CASSVQGAPGNTIYF. CDR3 nucleotide sequence: TGTGCCAGCAGCGTACAAGGGGCCCCTGGAAACACCATATATTTT. The chain uses TRBV9 and TRBJ1-3; possibly TRBD1 for D (5 bases). The CDR3 loop spans 15 amino acids. Germline CDR1 reads SGDLS; CDR2 reads YYNGEE. V was clipped by 1 base and J by 2 bases, with 10 bases between them.

This rearrangement joins TRBV10-3 to TRBJ1-3; D gene unclear. This CDR3 is 17 amino acids long. CDR1 is ENHRY and CDR2 is SYGVKD in the germline V gene. V lost 0 bases to trimming and J lost 0 bases, with 12 bases between them. The CDR3 sequence: CAISESGVIPSGNTIYF. The CDR3 DNA follows: TGTGCCATCAGTGAGTCAGGAGTGATACCCTCTGGAAACACCATATATTTT.

The chain carries TRBV6-5 and TRBJ2-2; 9 nucleotides match TRBD1. This CDR3 is 16 amino acids long. The germline V gene encodes CDR1 MNHEY and CDR2 SVGAGI. After removal of 1 base from V and 4 bases from J, the junction contained 4 bases not matched to a gene. The CDR3 coding sequence is TGTGCCAGCAGTTACTTCCCGGGACAGGGCACCGGGGAGCTGTTTTTT. The encoded protein is CASSYFPGQGTGELFF.

This clone was detected once. The chain links TRBV27 to TRBJ2-7, with 7 nucleotides matching TRBD1. After removal of 6 bases from V and 0 bases from J, the junction contained 20 bases not matched to a gene. This CDR3 contains 19 residues. Germline CDR1 reads MNHEY; CDR2 reads SMNVEV (reference sequence). CDR3 nucleotide sequence: TGTGCCAGCAGAATACTCCGGGACAGCATTGGCCCAAGCTCCTACGAGCAGTACTTC. Its translation is CASRILRDSIGPSSYEQYF.

This chain uses TRBV28 with TRBJ2-7; tentatively, D is TRBD1 (6 bases). V gave up 6 bases and J gave up 2 bases, with 11 bases separating them. There are 13 residues in the CDR3. Germline values: CDR1 MDHEN, CDR2 SYDVKM. In DNA form, the CDR3 reads TGTGCCAGCAGACCGAGGGACACCTACGAGCAGTACTTC. Its protein is CASRPRDTYEQYF.

The chain carries TRBV28 and TRBJ2-3; D might be TRBD2 (5 bases). CDR3 size: 17 residues. The ends were cut back, 3 bases at V and 4 bases at J, with 20 bases in the middle. CDR1 and CDR2 from the germline V gene are MDHEN and SYDVKM. The CDR3 DNA reads as TGTGCCAGCAGTTTTCTGTGGTGGGGAGTGAGGGCAGATACGCAGTATTTT. Its protein product is CASSFLWWGVRADTQYF. The full variable domain, rest sourced from reference TRBV28 and TRBJ2-3, is DVKVTQSSRYLVKRTGEKVFLECVQDMDHENMFWYRQDPGLGLRLIYFSYDVKMKEKGDIPEGYSVSREKKERFSLILESASTNQTSMYLCASSFLWWGVRADTQYFGPGTRLTVL.

The chain employs TRBV14 and TRBJ2-1; 12 bases are shared with TRBD2. CDR1 and CDR2 (germline): SGHDN, FVKESK. The length of the CDR3 is 15 residues. Germline trimming cut 4 bases from V and 6 bases from J; bases unmatched to any gene: 4. CDR3 DNA: TGTGCCAGCAGCCCGACTAGCGGGGGCTCCAATGAGCAGTTCTTC. Translation: CASSPTSGGSNEQFF.

This clone was seen only a few times. The V call is TRBV30, the J call TRBJ1-6, with TRBD1 matching over 7 bases. Germline-derived CDR1 and CDR2 are GTSNPN and SVGIG (reference sequence). Losses at the gene ends were 3 bases for V and 7 bases for J; bases not matched to a gene: 3. The CDR3 covers 13 residues. CDR3 coding DNA: TGTGCCTGGAGGAGGGGGCGGAATTCACCCCTCCACTTT. This translates into CAWRRGRNSPLHF.

The chain uses TRBV18 and TRBJ2-5; 9 positions match TRBD2. Germline loops: CDR1 KGHSH, CDR2 LQKENI. The CDR3 is 14 amino acids. V was pared by 0 bases and J by 4 bases, with 0 bases of the junction left unmatched. CDR3 sequence reads: CASSPPAGGETQYF. Written as DNA, the CDR3 is TGTGCCAGCTCACCACCAGCGGGGGGAGAGACCCAGTACTTC.

V usage is TRBV9 and J usage is TRBJ2-5, with D possibly matching TRBD2 (6 bases). The CDR3 is 14 residues long. Germline V lookup: CDR1 SGDLS, CDR2 YYNGEE. V lost 0 bases, J lost 5 bases, and 11 bases lay in between. The CDR3 sequence: CASSVAGGLETQYF. The CDR3 nucleotides are TGTGCCAGCAGCGTAGCTGGGGGGTTGGAGACCCAGTACTTC. Together with reference TRBV9 and TRBJ2-5, the CDR3 gives the full variable domain: DSGVTQTPKHLITATGQRVTLRCSPRSGDLSVYWYQQSLDQGLQFLIQYYNGEERAKGNILERFSAQQFPDLHSELNLSSLELGDSALYFCASSVAGGLETQYFGPGTRLLVL.

V and J are TRBV30 and TRBJ1-6, with a tentative D call TRBD1 (5 bases). The CDR3 runs 14 residues. CDR1 is GTSNPN and CDR2 is SVGIG in the germline V gene (reference sequence). With 1 base removed from V and 4 bases from J, the gap between germline ends came to 8 bases. The chain's CDR3 is CAWSEDSYNSPLHF. In DNA form, the CDR3 reads TGTGCCTGGAGTGAAGACAGTTATAATTCACCCCTCCACTTT.

The chain combines TRBV7-2 with TRBJ2-7, with D possibly matching TRBD2 (6 bases). With 1 base removed from V and 3 bases from J, the gap between germline ends came to 10 bases. The CDR3 is 14 residues long. The germline gives CDR1 SGHTA, CDR2 FQGNSA. CDR3 loop: CASSLGGTDYEQYF. The CDR3 nucleotides are TGTGCCAGCAGCTTAGGCGGGACTGACTACGAGCAGTACTTC.

The chain recombines TRBV7-9 with TRBJ1-6, with 7 bases identical to TRBD1. The J segment lost 10 bases and the V segment lost 5 bases, leaving 5 bases of the junction unmatched. Germline V gives CDR1 SEHNR, CDR2 FQNEAQ (reference sequence). CDR3 size: 13 residues. The chain's CDR3 is CASSHDRDSPLHF. Here the CDR3 DNA reads TGTGCCAGCAGCCACGACAGGGACTCACCCCTCCACTTT.